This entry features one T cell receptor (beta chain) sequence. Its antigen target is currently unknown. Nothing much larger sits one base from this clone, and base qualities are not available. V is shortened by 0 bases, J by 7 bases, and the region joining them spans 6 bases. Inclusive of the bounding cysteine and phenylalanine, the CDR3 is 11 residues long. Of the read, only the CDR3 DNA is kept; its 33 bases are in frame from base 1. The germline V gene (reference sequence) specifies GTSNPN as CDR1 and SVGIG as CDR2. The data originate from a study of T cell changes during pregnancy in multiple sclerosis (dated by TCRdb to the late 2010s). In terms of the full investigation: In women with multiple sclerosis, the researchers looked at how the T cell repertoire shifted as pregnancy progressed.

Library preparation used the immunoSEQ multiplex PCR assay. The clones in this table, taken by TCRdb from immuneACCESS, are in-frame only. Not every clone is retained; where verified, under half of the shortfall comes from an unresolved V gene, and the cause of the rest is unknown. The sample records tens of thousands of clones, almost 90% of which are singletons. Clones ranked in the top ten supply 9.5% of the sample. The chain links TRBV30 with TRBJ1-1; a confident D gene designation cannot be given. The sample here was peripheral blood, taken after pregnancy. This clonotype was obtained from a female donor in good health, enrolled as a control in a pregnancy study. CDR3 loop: CAWSVYSEAFF. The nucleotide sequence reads TGTGCCTGGAGTGTATACAGTGAAGCTTTCTTT.